Below, one T cell receptor (beta chain) is given with its context. This sample is part of a study of cytomegalovirus exposure and HLA in healthy donors. Data came from immunoSEQ multiplex PCR; TCRdb stores just in-frame clones and leaves some out. The sample consists of some 170,000 clones, roughly nine tenths of them appearing once. Sequenced input: PBMCs. The clonotype originates from a woman aged 30 to 39 in good health and CMV-seronegative.

As DNA, the CDR3 is TGTGCCAGCAGCACGGGACCGAACACTGAAGCTTTCTTT. Protein sequence: CASSTGPNTEAFF. This chain joins TRBV7-2 and TRBJ1-1, with D tentatively TRBD1 (5 bases). V shed 5 bases and J shed 1 base, with 8 bases lying between them. CDR1 is SGHTA, CDR2 FQGNSA, per germline. The CDR3 is 13 residues long.